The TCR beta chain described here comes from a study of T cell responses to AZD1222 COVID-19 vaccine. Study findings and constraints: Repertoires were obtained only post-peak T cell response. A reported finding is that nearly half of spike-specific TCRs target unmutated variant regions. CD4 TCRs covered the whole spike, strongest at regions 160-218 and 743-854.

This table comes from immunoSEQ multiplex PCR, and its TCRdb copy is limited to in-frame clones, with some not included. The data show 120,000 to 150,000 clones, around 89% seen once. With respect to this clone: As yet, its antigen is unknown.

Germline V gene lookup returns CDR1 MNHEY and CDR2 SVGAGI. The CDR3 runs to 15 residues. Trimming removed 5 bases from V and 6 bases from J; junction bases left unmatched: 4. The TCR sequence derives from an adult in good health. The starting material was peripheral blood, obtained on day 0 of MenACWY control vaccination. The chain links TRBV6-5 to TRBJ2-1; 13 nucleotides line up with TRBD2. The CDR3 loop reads CASSPGLAGINEQFF. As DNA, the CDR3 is TGTGCCAGCAGTCCGGGACTAGCGGGAATCAATGAGCAGTTCTTC.